The next 25 T cell receptor beta chains were all read from a single sample in a study of OX40 agonist ivuxolimab in advanced cancers. This table comes from immunoSEQ multiplex PCR, and its TCRdb copy is limited to in-frame clones, with some not included. The sample has some 37,000 clones; around 77% are singletons. The specimen comprised CD4+ or CD8+ T cells sorted from blood, sampled in a trial of the OX40 agonist ivuxolimab. The receptors come from an adult with an advanced solid tumor such as melanoma, head and neck, liver or kidney cancer.

J is TRBJ2-1 and V is TRBV5-6; D not certain. The CDR3 length is 14 residues. V shed 4 bases and J shed 4 bases, with 12 bases lying between them. Germline V CDR1 and CDR2: SGHDT, YYEEEE. This CDR3 is CASSPVGVYNEQFF. The CDR3 DNA is TGTGCCAGCAGCCCGGTGGGCGTATACAATGAGCAGTTCTTC.

The chain recombines TRBV27 with TRBJ2-4; TRBD2 matches 7 bases. With 1 base clipped from V and 8 bases from J, the junction kept 2 bases outside the gene matches. The CDR3 consists of 13 residues. Germline CDR1 MNHEY, CDR2 SMNVEV (reference sequence). Written as DNA, the CDR3 is TGTGCCAGCAGTTTATGGGGGGGAGACATTCAGTACTTC. Its translation: CASSLWGGDIQYF.

This sequence joins TRBV4-1 and TRBJ2-7; D remains ambiguous. Germline assignment: CDR1 MGHRA and CDR2 YSYEKL. The CDR3 length is 14 residues. V lost 1 base, J lost 3 bases, and 10 bases lay in between. This CDR3 is CASSQATPGYEQYF. The CDR3 nucleotides are TGCGCCAGCAGCCAAGCGACGCCCGGCTACGAGCAGTACTTC.

The chain links TRBV11-2 to TRBJ2-1; no firm D call. The V gene lost 1 base and the J gene lost 7 bases, with 20 bases spanning the gap. This CDR3 has 17 residues. CDR1 SGHAT and CDR2 FQNNGV come from the germline V gene. The CDR3 reads CASSLGLRGAVWNEQFF. The CDR3 nucleotides are TGTGCCAGCAGCTTAGGTTTACGTGGCGCCGTTTGGAATGAGCAGTTCTTC.

J is TRBJ1-4 and V is TRBV9; tentative D call: TRBD1 (5 bases). This CDR3 spans 16 amino acids. Trimming pared 3 bases from V and 1 base from J, leaving 13 bases between. The germline V gene has CDR1 SGDLS and CDR2 YYNGEE. DNA of the CDR3: TGTGCCAGCAGCGCAGGGTTACAAGGAACTAATGAAAAACTGTTTTTT. This codes for CASSAGLQGTNEKLFF.

J is TRBJ2-5 and V is TRBV6-1; TRBD1 matches 9 bases. Germline V gene data show CDR1 as MNHNS and CDR2 as SASEGT. The CDR3 totals 15 residues. The trim removed 4 bases at V and 4 bases at J, leaving 7 bases unmatched. CDR3 protein: CASSVDRGGSETQYF. DNA for the CDR3: TGTGCCAGCAGTGTGGACAGGGGTGGTTCAGAGACCCAGTACTTC.

This chain connects TRBV4-2 to TRBJ2-6; a possible D gene is TRBD1 (5 bases). The CDR3 sequence is 18 residues long. V was clipped by 0 bases and J by 2 bases, with 14 bases between them. CDR1 and CDR2 (germline): LGHNA, YNFKEQ. CDR3 nucleotides: TGTGCCAGCAGCCAAGATCAGGTCAGGGTTACTGGGGCCAACGTCCTGACTTTC. It codes for CASSQDQVRVTGANVLTF.

This clone was observed a handful of times. The genes are TRBV14 and TRBJ2-3; D is unclear. There are 13 residues in the CDR3. CDR1 and CDR2 from the germline V gene are SGHDN and FVKESK. V was clipped by 4 bases and J by 3 bases, with 8 bases between them. This chain's CDR3 is CASSPAGTDTQYF. The CDR3 DNA sequence: TGTGCCAGCAGCCCGGCAGGTACAGATACGCAGTATTTT.

This clone was seen once. The rearrangement links TRBV6-5 to TRBJ2-3; D is undetermined. Deletions cut 5 bases from V and 6 bases from J, with 12 bases between. Germline-derived CDR1 and CDR2 are MNHEY and SVGAGI. The CDR3 contains 13 residues. The CDR3 DNA is TGTGCCAGCAGTCTCCTTAATACCGATACGCAGTATTTT. This gives the protein CASSLLNTDTQYF.

This chain joins TRBV9 and TRBJ2-5; D is ambiguous. Germline V gene lookup returns CDR1 SGDLS and CDR2 YYNGEE. Trimming cost V 0 bases and J 0 bases, with 9 bases left between them. The length of the CDR3 is 15 residues. CDR3 region: CASSVGTSHQETQYF. The CDR3 DNA reads as TGTGCCAGCAGCGTAGGCACATCACACCAAGAGACCCAGTACTTC.

The rearrangement joins TRBV27 to TRBJ2-1; D not resolved. In germline, CDR1 is MNHEY, CDR2 SMNVEV (reference sequence). This CDR3 spans 12 amino acids. Between the trimmed V and J ends, which lost 3 bases and 5 bases, there was a span of 5 bases. The CDR3 DNA is TGTGCCAGCAGTTTCCCGGACAATGAGCAGTTCTTC. The encoded protein is CASSFPDNEQFF.

The chain couples TRBV25-1 to TRBJ2-3; 8 bases align to TRBD1. This CDR3 has 18 amino acids. Germline values: CDR1 MGHDK, CDR2 SYGVNS. The J segment lost 5 bases and the V segment lost 8 bases, leaving 21 bases of the junction unmatched. CDR3 DNA: TGTGCCAGCGGCCCCGAGGCAGGGGGCTCGGTTGGAGTAGATACGCAGTATTTT. The encoded protein is CASGPEAGGSVGVDTQYF.

J is TRBJ2-2 and V is TRBV14; D not resolved. Germline lookup yields CDR1 SGHDN and CDR2 FVKESK. The CDR3 consists of 12 residues. Trimming took off 5 bases at V and 3 bases at J, with 4 bases between the two ends. CDR3 DNA: TGTGCCAGCAGCATATACACCGGGGAGCTGTTTTTT. Its translation: CASSIYTGELFF. The full variable domain, with the rest looked up from reference TRBV14 and TRBJ2-2, is EAGVTQFPSHSVIEKGQTVTLRCDPISGHDNLYWYRRVMGKEIKFLLHFVKESKQDESGMPNNRFLAERTGGTYSTLKVQPAELEDSGVYFCASSIYTGELFFGEGSRLTVL.

The chain has TRBV6-1 and TRBJ2-7; 7 bases fit TRBD1. V dropped 6 bases and J dropped 0; count of bases not matched to a gene: 2. CDR3 size: 13 residues. Germline values: CDR1 MNHNS, CDR2 SASEGT. CDR3 residues: CASRGDSSYEQYF. The CDR3 DNA follows: TGTGCCAGCAGGGGGGACAGCTCCTACGAGCAGTACTTC.

The V call is TRBV7-9, the J call TRBJ2-3, with D possibly TRBD1 on 5 matching bases. V gave up 2 bases and J gave up 5 bases, with 20 bases separating them. Germline lookup yields CDR1 SEHNR and CDR2 FQNEAQ (reference sequence). This CDR3 comprises 17 residues. In DNA form, the CDR3 reads TGTGCCAGCAGCTTACAACCCAGACAGAATATTGAAGATACGCAGTATTTT. It encodes CASSLQPRQNIEDTQYF.

The gene calls are TRBV7-3 and TRBJ1-2; 12 nucleotides align to TRBD1. Germline V gene lookup returns CDR1 SGHTA and CDR2 FQGTGA. With 5 bases clipped from V and 3 bases from J, the junction kept 13 bases outside the gene matches. The CDR3 runs 18 residues. CDR3 residues: CASSPWDRGREGYYGYTF. CDR3 coding DNA: TGTGCCAGCAGCCCCTGGGACAGGGGGCGTGAGGGGTACTATGGCTACACCTTC.

This chain joins TRBV6-6 and TRBJ1-5; D is ambiguous. Per the germline V gene, CDR1 is MNHNY and CDR2 is SVGAGI (reference sequence). The V and J ends lost 0 bases and 7 bases respectively, with 10 bases between them. The CDR3 is 14 amino acids. CDR3 in amino acids: CASSYSTGSQPQHF. CDR3 in DNA: TGTGCCAGCAGTTACTCGACGGGGAGCCAGCCCCAGCATTTT.

A single count supports this clone. CDR3 bases: TGTGCCAGCAGCCCCGGAGGGTTCGAGACCCAGTACTTC. This sequence encodes CASSPGGFETQYF. V and J are TRBV6-5 and TRBJ2-5; a weak D match, TRBD2 (6 bases). Per the germline V gene, CDR1 is MNHEY and CDR2 is SVGAGI. The CDR3 covers 13 residues. V dropped 6 bases and J dropped 5 bases, with 13 bases sitting between them.

This clone was seen just once. This rearrangement joins TRBV28 to TRBJ1-1; TRBD1 aligns across 8 bases. V trimming: 4 bases; J trimming: 2 bases; junction bases outside the gene matches: 3. Germline CDR1 is MDHEN and CDR2 is SYDVKM. This CDR3 comprises 14 residues. This CDR3 is CASSSGTGNTEAFF. CDR3 coding DNA: TGTGCCAGCAGTTCTGGGACAGGAAACACTGAAGCTTTCTTT.

The rearrangement uses TRBV11-2 and TRBJ2-1, with TRBD2 identical over 8 bases. The germline V gene encodes CDR1 SGHAT and CDR2 FQNNGV. V shed 1 base and J 8 bases; nucleotides not matched to a gene: 7. This CDR3 is 15 amino acids long. CDR3 residues: CASSLAGGPPHEQFF. The CDR3 region has the DNA TGTGCCAGCAGCTTAGCGGGAGGGCCACCTCATGAGCAGTTCTTC.

The table lists this clone with a few counts. The chain carries TRBV6-1 and TRBJ2-5, with 7 nucleotides matching TRBD2. V lost 6 bases to trimming and J lost 4 bases; unmatched junction nucleotides: 2. The V gene's germline CDR1 is MNHNS and CDR2 SASEGT. The length of the CDR3 is 12 residues. The CDR3 region is CASRGGSETQYF. The DNA of the CDR3 is TGTGCCAGCAGGGGAGGGTCAGAGACCCAGTACTTC.

The chain has TRBV4-3 and TRBJ1-1, with no clear D. This CDR3 comprises 15 residues. Trimming removed 1 base from V and 0 bases from J, with 9 bases in between. Looked up from germline, CDR1 is LGHNA and CDR2 is YSLEER. DNA for the CDR3: TGCGCCAGCAGCCAAGCATGGGGATTGAACACTGAAGCTTTCTTT. Translating it yields CASSQAWGLNTEAFF.

V usage is TRBV11-2 and J usage is TRBJ2-1, with 7 nucleotides matching TRBD1. V gave up 5 bases and J gave up 5 bases; unmatched junction bases: 9. Germline V gene sequence: CDR1 SGHAT, CDR2 FQNNGV. This CDR3 region has 15 residues. CDR3 in DNA: TGTGCCAGCAGCATGGACAGGTCCTTTAACAATGAGCAGTTCTTC. It is translated as CASSMDRSFNNEQFF.

The chain joins TRBV6-6 to TRBJ1-1; the D is unclear. Germline lookup yields CDR1 MNHNY and CDR2 SVGAGI (reference sequence). The CDR3 contains 12 residues. With 8 bases removed from V and 0 bases from J, the gap between germline ends came to 7 bases. DNA of the CDR3: TGTGCCAGCGGTGGCATGAACACTGAAGCTTTCTTT. It is translated as CASGGMNTEAFF.

The V call is TRBV6-6, the J call TRBJ2-6; D is undetermined. The CDR3 has 13 amino acids. Germline CDR1 is MNHNY and CDR2 is SVGAGI (reference sequence). The germline V and J ends were trimmed by 5 bases and 4 bases, with 6 bases remaining between them. The chain's CDR3 is CASSRTGANVLTF. CDR3 in DNA: TGTGCCAGCAGTCGAACGGGGGCCAACGTCCTGACTTTC.